The sequence of this T cell receptor beta chain was determined in a study of blood T cells in healthy people across ages. This clonotype has a handful of counts. The second PCR ran roughly 7 to 11 cycles with a sample-barcoded 5' primer and J-beta primers. TCRdb independently ran MiXCR on the 5' RACE reads; one entry per CDR3 protein. The data contain about 1.4 million distinct CDR3 sequences, roughly 60% of them singletons. Sequenced: blood. The sequence was obtained from a man aged 18-30 years in good health.

The CDR3 sequence: CAISESGGSPETQYF. The CDR3 nucleotides read TGTGCCATCAGTGAGTCAGGCGGGAGCCCAGAGACCCAGTACTTC. The rearrangement joins TRBV10-3 to TRBJ2-5; TRBD2 agrees at 7 bases. The V and J ends lost 0 bases and 4 bases, in that order; junction bases with no gene match: 5. This CDR3 contains 15 residues. Germline lookup yields CDR1 ENHRY and CDR2 SYGVKD.